This entry features one T cell receptor beta chain sequence. No antigen is known for it. This specimen belongs to a study of T cells in localized non-small cell lung cancer. General study findings and limits: For the top 100 tumor clones, a median roughly 53 also appeared in adjacent lung. Greater blood T cell density accompanied longer overall survival.

Repertoires were generated with immunoSEQ multiplex PCR, while TCRdb's copy carries only in-frame clones and drops some. The sample contains about 2,400 clones, 20% to 25% of which appear only once. The specimen was lung tumor tissue, collected before any cancer treatment. The source is a man between 35 and 75 years old with stage I lung adenocarcinoma.

The CDR3 DNA follows: TGTGCCAGTATCCCCAAAGGGGGGCCGAACTATGGCTACACCTTC. Its translation: CASIPKGGPNYGYTF. The V call is TRBV19, the J call TRBJ1-2; D is possibly TRBD1 (6 bases). CDR1 is LNHDA and CDR2 is SQIVND in the germline V gene (reference sequence). The CDR3 loop spans 15 amino acids. The V gene lost 7 bases and the J gene lost 2 bases, with 17 bases spanning the gap.